These T cell receptor beta chains were read from a single sample in a study of Graves' ophthalmopathy and Graves' hyperthyroidism. TCRdb ran MiXCR on the multiplex PCR reads and lists one entry per CDR3 protein. The table has around 470,000 distinct CDR3 sequences, about 15% seen once. Sequencing was carried out using blood. The receptors stem from a woman in her twenties or thirties with Graves' ophthalmopathy. Both conserved end residues are part of each CDR3. D genes are given only for firm matches. The size entry is marked missing in some rows and otherwise reads once, few, many or a size class.

NA | TRBJ2-5 | TRBV7-8 | many | TGTGCCAGCAGCGCACAAGAGACCCAGTACTTC | CASSAQETQYF
NA | TRBJ1-1 | TRBV7-8 | many | TGTGCCAGCAGAATGAGGGGAAAACCTGAAGCTTTCTTT | CASRMRGKPEAFF
NA | TRBJ1-1 | TRBV11-1 | many | TGTGCCAGCAGCCCCGGTCAGGACAGAGTGAACACTGAAGCTTTCTTT | CASSPGQDRVNTEAFF
NA | TRBJ2-5 | TRBV7-2 | many | TGTGCCAGCAGCGTTCGGGGCGGGGAGACCCAGTACTTC | CASSVRGGETQYF
NA | TRBJ1-5 | TRBV27 | many | TGTGCCAGCAGTTTAACCGGCGGAAGGCCCCAGCATTTT | CASSLTGGRPQHF
NA | TRBJ2-7 | TRBV12-3/TRBV12-4 | many | TGTGCCAGCAGGAGAATTAATTCCTACGAGCAGTACTTC | CASRRINSYEQYF
TRBD1 | TRBJ1-5 | TRBV2 | many | TGTGCCAGCAGTTCCGACAGGGCGAGCAATCAGCCCCAGCATTTT | CASSSDRASNQPQHF
NA | TRBJ2-6 | TRBV7-3 | many | TGTGCCAGCAGCTTAATCCCTGGGCCCAACGTCCTGACTTTC | CASSLIPGPNVLTF
NA | TRBJ2-2 | TRBV27 | many | TGTGCCAGCAGCCTAGGACAGTTGAACACCGGGGAGCTGTTTTTT | CASSLGQLNTGELFF
TRBD2 | TRBJ2-1 | TRBV27 | NA | TGTGCCAGTTCACTAGCGGGGGGGAGGTATGAGCAGTTCTTC | CASSLAGGRYEQFF
NA | TRBJ1-5 | TRBV12-3/TRBV12-4 | many | TGTGCCAGCAGTTTTTCGGGCCCTTATCAGCCCCAGCATTTT | CASSFSGPYQPQHF
NA | TRBJ2-7 | TRBV20-1 | NA | TGCAGTGCTAGCCGGGGAGCCCGAGGGGAGCAGTACTTC | CSASRGARGEQYF
NA | TRBJ2-2 | TRBV29-1 | NA | TGCAGCGTTGAAGAGGGGGGAACCGGGGAGCTGTTTTTT | CSVEEGGTGELFF
TRBD1 | TRBJ1-2 | TRBV12-3/TRBV12-4 | many | TGTGCCAGCAGTTCCAAAACAGGGGTCCTGAACTATGGCTACACCTTC | CASSSKTGVLNYGYTF
NA | TRBJ1-2 | TRBV2 | many | TGTGCCAGCAGGCCGGACTATGGCTACACCTTC | CASRPDYGYTF
TRBD1 | TRBJ2-5 | TRBV7-2 | many | TGTGCCAGCAGCCCACCCGCCAGGGACAGGGTGACCCAGTACTTC | CASSPPARDRVTQYF
NA | TRBJ2-1 | TRBV3-1 | few | TGTGCCAGCAGCCAAGACTGGGAGGATGAGCAGTTCTTC | CASSQDWEDEQFF
NA | TRBJ2-7 | TRBV5-5 | many | TGTGCCAGCACGTCAGGGACACACGCCTACGAGCAGTACTTC | CASTSGTHAYEQYF
NA | TRBJ2-7 | TRBV6-5 | many | TGTGCCAGCACGAGTAGTCAGGGCGGCTCCTACGAGCAGTACTTC | CASTSSQGGSYEQYF
NA | TRBJ1-5 | TRBV30 | NA | TGTGCCTGGAGTGCGGAGATAGGGAATCAGCCCCAGCATTTT | CAWSAEIGNQPQHF
NA | TRBJ2-5 | TRBV6-1 | many | TGTGCCAGCAGTCAACCACAGGGTGAGCAAGAGACCCAGTACTTC | CASSQPQGEQETQYF
NA | TRBJ2-7 | TRBV11-2 | NA | TGTGCCAGCAGCGCCCAGACAGGTTACTACGAGCAGTACTTC | CASSAQTGYYEQYF
TRBD1 | TRBJ1-1 | TRBV28 | many | TGTGCCAGCAGTTTGGGACAGATGAACACTGAAGCTTTCTTT | CASSLGQMNTEAFF
NA | TRBJ2-5 | TRBV28 | NA | TGTGCCAGCCCCAATACGGGCTGGCCGGAGGAGACCCAGTACTTC | CASPNTGWPEETQYF
TRBD1 | TRBJ1-1 | TRBV7-2 | many | TGTGCCAGCAGCTTAGGGCGACCGGACAGGGTCAACACTGAAGCTTTCTTT | CASSLGRPDRVNTEAFF
NA | TRBJ1-2 | TRBV6-2/TRBV6-3 | NA | TGTGCCAGCAGTTACCAACGGGGCGAGAGCTATGGCTACACCTTC | CASSYQRGESYGYTF
NA | TRBJ2-3 | TRBV28 | many | TGTGCCAGCAGTTTTCCGGGAACGGGCACAGATACGCAGTATTTT | CASSFPGTGTDTQYF
NA | TRBJ1-5 | TRBV5-1 | many | TGCGCCAGCAGCTTGTGGGGGGAGGACCAGCCCCAGCATTTT | CASSLWGEDQPQHF
NA | TRBJ1-1 | TRBV12-3/TRBV12-4 | many | TGTGCCAGCAGTACCAGGGGAGGCGGCACTGAAGCTTTCTTT | CASSTRGGGTEAFF
NA | TRBJ2-7 | TRBV6-5 | many | TGTGCCAGCAGAGGTGGGGCCACCTACGAGCAGTACTTC | CASRGGATYEQYF
TRBD2 | TRBJ2-5 | TRBV12-5 | many | TGTGCTAGTGGACTAGCGGGGGAAGAGACCCAGTACTTC | CASGLAGEETQYF
TRBD1 | TRBJ2-7 | TRBV12-3/TRBV12-4 | many | TGTGCCAGCAGTCCCGGACAGGGGGCAGGCTACGAGCAGTACTTC | CASSPGQGAGYEQYF
NA | TRBJ1-1 | TRBV19 | many | TGTGCCAGTAGTCCGCCCTTGCGGGTTTGGAACACTGAAGCTTTCTTT | CASSPPLRVWNTEAFF
TRBD2 | TRBJ2-5 | TRBV11-3 | few | TGTGCCAGCAGCTTTGGGACTAGGCGGGAGACCCAGTGCTTC | CASSFGTRRETQCF
NA | TRBJ1-1 | TRBV7-2 | few | TGTGCCAGCACCCCACGGCTCGGGGGGGCTGAAGCTTTCTTT | CASTPRLGGAEAFF
TRBD2 | TRBJ2-7 | TRBV11-2 | few | TGTGCCAGCAGCTTAGAGGGACTACCGACCTACGAGCAGTACTTC | CASSLEGLPTYEQYF
TRBD2 | TRBJ2-7 | TRBV6-1 | many | TGTGCCAGCAGTGCCCGATCCGGGGGGGACGAGCAGTACTTC | CASSARSGGDEQYF
NA | TRBJ1-1 | TRBV29-1 | many | TGCAGCGTTGAAAGCGGGGGTTGGAACACTGAAGCTTTCTTT | CSVESGGWNTEAFF
NA | TRBJ1-2 | TRBV20-1 | many | TGCAGTGCTTTGGCCACGGGACCAAATGTCTATGGCTACACCTTC | CSALATGPNVYGYTF
NA | TRBJ1-3 | TRBV7-6 | many | TGTGCCAGCAGCTCACTGGGGGACGACTCTGGAAACACCATATATTTT | CASSSLGDDSGNTIYF
NA | TRBJ2-5 | TRBV20-1 | NA | TGCAGTGTGAAAATACAGGGACAAGAGACCCAGTACTTC | CSVKIQGQETQYF
NA | TRBJ1-3 | TRBV7-6 | many | TGTGCCAGCAGCCTCCTTCGGACAGTCTCTGGAAACACCATATATTTT | CASSLLRTVSGNTIYF
TRBD1 | TRBJ2-5 | TRBV6-1 | many | TGTGCCAGCAGTGAAGCCTCCGGACAGGGTCAAGAGACCCAGTACTTC | CASSEASGQGQETQYF
NA | TRBJ1-2 | TRBV7-2 | many | TGTGCCAGCAGCTTGGCCTCCGAGGAAAGGGACTATGGCTACACCTTC | CASSLASEERDYGYTF
TRBD1 | TRBJ2-7 | TRBV2 | many | TGTGCCAGCAGACCAGGACAGGGGGCGTTGTACGAGCAGTACTTC | CASRPGQGALYEQYF
NA | TRBJ1-1 | TRBV5-5 | many | TGTGCCAGCAGCTTGGCCGTGGCCAGGGTGTACACTGAAGCTTTCTTT | CASSLAVARVYTEAFF
TRBD1 | TRBJ1-1 | TRBV2 | few | TGTGCCAGCAGGGGACAGCTTAGCACTGAAGCTTTCTTT | CASRGQLSTEAFF
NA | TRBJ2-5 | TRBV20-1 | NA | TGCAGTGCTCGCCCGGGGGATATTGCGGAAGAGACCCAGTACTTC | CSARPGDIAEETQYF